This TCR beta chain was found in a study of blood T cell repertoires in COVID-19 (TCRdb year 2020). A note on the overall study: Samples covering the acute and convalescent phases of COVID-19 were provided by collaborators in the United States, Italy and Spain. The material from the prospective study consisted of cDNA or gDNA derived from T cells, B-cell-depleted T cells, or PBMCs. The dataset comprised deeply sampled blood TCRbeta repertoires from subjects exposed to, actively infected with, or recovered from COVID-19. The repertoires were released in a freely available public database intended as a resource for research on the immune response to SARS-CoV-2. Samples were obtained from the ongoing ImmuneRACE study (first 160 participants) and from 950 to 1,500 subjects provided by 6 global collaborators. Sample metadata almost always included a de-identified subject ID, COVID-19 status, age in years and sex. HLA class I and class II types, where available, came from metadata supplied by the sample provider rather than from assay-based typing.

The investigation overall reported the following: The quantity of clinical and demographic metadata differed by source and by participant and was supplied without curation.

After removal of 2 bases from V and 0 bases from J, the junction retains 2 bases not matched to a gene. For CDR1 and CDR2, the germline V gene lists ENHRY and SYGVKD. The CDR3 has 15 amino acids, counting the end cysteine and phenylalanine. The DNA shown is the 45-base CDR3, in frame from base 1. Participants in the prospective study were enrolled through a virtual design, were aged roughly 18 to 100 years, and lived in about 25 United States geographic areas. To assign participants to cohorts, the prospective study relied on clinical history that participants themselves reported in a screening survey and a study questionnaire. Recovered participants in ImmuneRACE Cohort 3 were defined as having two consecutive negative NP/OP PCR tests, clearance from a healthcare professional, or resolution of symptoms. In the prospective study, whole blood, serum and a nasopharyngeal or oropharyngeal swab were collected from each participant by mobile phlebotomists. Prospective study participants could optionally give additional blood draws and questionnaires over a roughly two-month period. Blood samples from the prospective study were shipped frozen or at room temperature prior to DNA extraction.

TCRbeta CDR3 regions were amplified from genomic DNA by means of the immunoSEQ Assay, a bias-controlled multiplex PCR. In the paper's pipeline: The number of nucleated cells in each sample was estimated from the amplification of reference gene primers within the assay. To quantify the absolute abundance of each unique TCRbeta CDR3 rearrangement, sequence reads were collapsed and filtered. For each sample, productive Simpson clonality was calculated by taking the square root of Simpson's diversity index across productive rearrangements. Sourced from immuneACCESS, this table was stored by TCRdb with only in-frame sequences that have V and J called. A share of the clones is absent; for the studies checked, an unresolved V gene accounts for under half, and the remainder has no known explanation. That table gives V, J and clone size, and the DNA gave D and trimming. This sample holds roughly 360,000 clones; roughly 86% were observed only once. Approximately 1.2% of the sample is taken by the ten largest.

As regards this clone: Its antigen has not been determined. Base qualities were left out, and no much larger clone turns up one base away.

This receptor was taken from a young man who had recovered from COVID-19. Sequencing input: PBMCs or T cells enriched from blood (not recorded which). The chain is made from TRBV10-3 and TRBJ2-3; a stretch of 7 junction bases matches TRBD1. The CDR3 has the sequence CAISERGPSTDTQYF. In nucleotide form, the sequence is TGTGCCATCAGTGAGAGGGGGCCTAGCACAGATACGCAGTATTTT.